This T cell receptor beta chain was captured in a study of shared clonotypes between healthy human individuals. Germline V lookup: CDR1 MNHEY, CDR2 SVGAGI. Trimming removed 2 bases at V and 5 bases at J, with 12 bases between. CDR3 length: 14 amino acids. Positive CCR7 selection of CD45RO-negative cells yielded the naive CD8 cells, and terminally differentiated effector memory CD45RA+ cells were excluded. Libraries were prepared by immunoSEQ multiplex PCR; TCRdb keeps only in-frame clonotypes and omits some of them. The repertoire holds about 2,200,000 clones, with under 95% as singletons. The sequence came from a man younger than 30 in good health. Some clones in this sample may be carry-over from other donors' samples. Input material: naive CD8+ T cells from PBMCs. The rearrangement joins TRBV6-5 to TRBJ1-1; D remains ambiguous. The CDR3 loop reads CASSYREEGTEAFF. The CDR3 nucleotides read TGTGCCAGCAGTTACCGTGAGGAGGGTACTGAAGCTTTCTTT.